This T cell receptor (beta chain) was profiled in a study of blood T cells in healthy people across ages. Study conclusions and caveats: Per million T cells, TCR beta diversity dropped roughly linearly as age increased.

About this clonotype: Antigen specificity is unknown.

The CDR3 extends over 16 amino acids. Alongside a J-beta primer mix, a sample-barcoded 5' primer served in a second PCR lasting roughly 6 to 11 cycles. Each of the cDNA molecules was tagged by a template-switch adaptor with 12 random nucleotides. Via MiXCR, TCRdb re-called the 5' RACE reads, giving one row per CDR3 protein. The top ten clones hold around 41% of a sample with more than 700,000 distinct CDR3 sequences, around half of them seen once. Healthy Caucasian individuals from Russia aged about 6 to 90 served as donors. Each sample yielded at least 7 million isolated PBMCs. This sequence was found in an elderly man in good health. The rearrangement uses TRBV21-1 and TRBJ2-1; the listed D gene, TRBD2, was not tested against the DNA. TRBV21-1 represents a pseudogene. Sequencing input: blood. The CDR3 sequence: CASSKAKGLGDSEQFF. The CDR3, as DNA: TGTGCCAGCAGCAAAGCTAAGGGACTAGGGGATAGTGAGCAGTTCTTC.